A single sample gave rise to the 31 T cell receptor beta chains below, sequenced in a study of blood T cell repertoires in COVID-19. Clones were read by immunoSEQ multiplex PCR, and TCRdb kept only the in-frame ones, dropping some. The sample records roughly 110,000 clones, about 87% being singletons. The sample comprised peripheral blood. These TCRs come from a woman between 45 and 65 years old with acute or convalescent COVID-19.

The chain couples TRBV5-1 to TRBJ1-5; possible D gene TRBD1, 6 bases. Trimming removed 4 bases from V and 3 bases from J, with 11 bases in between. Germline CDR1 SGHRS, CDR2 YFSETQ. CDR3 size: 14 residues. CDR3 amino acids: CASSPGQPNQPQHF. The CDR3 DNA is TGCGCCAGCAGCCCCGGACAGCCCAATCAGCCCCAGCATTTT. The whole variable domain, filled in from reference TRBV5-1 and TRBJ1-5, reads KAGVTQTPRYLIKTRGQQVTLSCSPISGHRSVSWYQQTPGQGLQFLFEYFSETQRNKGNFPGRFSGRQFSNSRSEMNVSTLELGDSALYLCASSPGQPNQPQHFGDGTRLSIL.

This clone was counted once. This chain connects TRBV28 to TRBJ1-5; possible D gene TRBD1, 5 bases. Germline lookup yields CDR1 MDHEN and CDR2 SYDVKM. CDR3 length: 14 residues. Between the trimmed V and J ends, which lost 4 bases and 4 bases, there was a span of 11 bases. This chain's CDR3 is CASSSGHQNQPQHF. Written as DNA, the CDR3 is TGTGCCAGCAGTTCAGGACACCAAAATCAGCCCCAGCATTTT.

This clone showed up just once. The V call is TRBV10-3, the J call TRBJ1-1, with D maybe TRBD1 (5 bases). The CDR3 is made up of 13 amino acids. Trimming pared 8 bases from V and 2 bases from J, leaving 12 bases between. From germline, CDR1 is ENHRY and CDR2 SYGVKD. The DNA for the CDR3 is TGTGCCATCGCCGCGACAGCAAACACTGAAGCTTTCTTT. Translated, it gives CAIAATANTEAFF.

V gene TRBV6-2 or TRBV6-3 combines with J gene TRBJ2-7; TRBD1 agrees at 8 bases. Losses at the gene ends were 2 bases for V and 3 bases for J; bases not matched to a gene: 6. Germline CDR1 and CDR2: MNHEY and SVGEGT. The CDR3 is 15 residues long. CDR3 amino acids: CASSYSIGQGYEQYF. The CDR3 bases are TGTGCCAGCAGTTACAGTATCGGACAGGGCTACGAGCAGTACTTC.

The rearrangement uses TRBV3-1 (or the pseudogene TRBV3-2) and TRBJ1-4; D is unresolved. V was cut by 8 bases and J by 7 bases, with 11 bases left in between. This CDR3 comprises 12 residues. Germline loops: CDR1 LGHDT, CDR2 YNNKEL (reference sequence). The CDR3 DNA is TGTGCCAGCGGGGAGGTGACTGAAAAACTGTTTTTT. This sequence encodes CASGEVTEKLFF.

The genes are TRBV2 and TRBJ1-1, with a tentative D call TRBD1 (5 bases). CDR3 length: 15 residues. Per the germline V gene, CDR1 is SNHLY and CDR2 is FYNNEI. Deletions cut 2 bases from V and 4 bases from J, with 14 bases between. The CDR3 nucleotides read TGTGCCAGCAGTGAAATCAGGGCGATGGGCACTGAAGCTTTCTTT. The encoded protein is CASSEIRAMGTEAFF.

The chain recombines TRBV4-3 with TRBJ2-2, with a tentative D call TRBD2 (6 bases). Per the germline V gene, CDR1 is LGHNA and CDR2 is YSLEER. The CDR3 has 17 amino acids. Trimming removed 1 base at V and 6 bases at J, with 18 bases between. The DNA for the CDR3 is TGCGCCAGCAGCCAAGGAATTGGTGGGAGGCTCGCCGGGGAGCTGTTTTTT. As protein: CASSQGIGGRLAGELFF.

The rearrangement links TRBV10-3 to TRBJ1-2; 9 bases align to TRBD1. V shed 5 bases and J 2 bases; nucleotides not matched to a gene: 3. This CDR3 contains 14 residues. Germline V gene sequence: CDR1 ENHRY, CDR2 SYGVKD. CDR3 sequence: CAISSGQGNYGYTF. The CDR3 coding sequence is TGTGCCATCAGTTCGGGACAGGGCAACTATGGCTACACCTTC.

This clone was recorded once. This chain uses TRBV9 with TRBJ1-3; TRBD1 agrees at 9 bases. The CDR3 sequence is 16 residues long. Unmatched junction bases numbered 8, after V lost 4 bases and J lost 3 bases. Germline values: CDR1 SGDLS, CDR2 YYNGEE. CDR3 protein: CASSPGQGDFGNTIYF. The DNA of the CDR3 is TGTGCCAGCAGCCCGGGACAGGGAGATTTTGGAAACACCATATATTTT.

This clone was seen a handful of times. The J gene is TRBJ1-4, the V gene TRBV4-2, with a possible D match to TRBD1 (6 bases). CDR1 is LGHNA, CDR2 YNFKEQ, per germline. The V end lost 0 bases, the J end lost 8 bases, and 10 bases lay between the germline ends. CDR3 length equals 14 residues. Here the CDR3 reads CASSQDLQGEKLFF. DNA for the CDR3: TGTGCCAGCAGCCAAGATTTACAGGGAGAAAAACTGTTTTTT.

The chain carries TRBV28 and TRBJ1-1; 8 nucleotides match TRBD1. V was pared by 5 bases and J by 6 bases, with 8 bases of the junction left unmatched. Germline-derived CDR1 and CDR2 are MDHEN and SYDVKM. The CDR3 length is 14 residues. CDR3 DNA sequence: TGTGCCAGCAGTGGGCCCGACAGGGGCGCTGAAGCTTTCTTT. Translating it yields CASSGPDRGAEAFF.

CDR3 protein: CASREQGTFEQYF. CDR3 nucleotides: TGTGCCAGCAGAGAACAGGGAACCTTCGAGCAGTACTTC. The rearrangement uses TRBV12-3 or TRBV12-4 and TRBJ2-7; D perhaps matches TRBD1 (6 bases). Trimming left V 6 bases short and J 6 bases short, with 15 bases between. The CDR3 has 13 amino acids.

The gene calls are TRBV6-5 and TRBJ2-2; D might be TRBD2 (5 bases). The CDR3 length is 15 residues. Between the trimmed V and J ends, which lost 4 bases and 3 bases, there was a span of 12 bases. Germline CDR1 and CDR2: MNHEY and SVGAGI. The CDR3 sequence: CASSSPGIYTGELFF. The DNA for the CDR3 is TGTGCCAGCAGTTCCCCGGGGATCTACACCGGGGAGCTGTTTTTT.

This rearrangement joins TRBV2 to TRBJ1-4; no definite D call. V was trimmed by 3 bases and J by 7 bases, leaving 12 bases between them. This CDR3 is 14 amino acids long. CDR1 and CDR2 (germline): SNHLY, FYNNEI. The CDR3, as DNA: TGTGCCAGCAGTGAGGAGGAGTGGAGTGAAAAACTGTTTTTT. As protein: CASSEEEWSEKLFF.

This chain uses TRBV24-1 with TRBJ2-3; D unresolved. V was cut by 5 bases and J by 2 bases, with 7 bases left in between. Germline CDR1 is KGHDR and CDR2 is SFDVKD. The CDR3 is 13 amino acids. The DNA of the CDR3 is TGTGCCACCAGTGCGTTGTTCACAGATACGCAGTATTTT. It yields the protein CATSALFTDTQYF.

The V and J genes are TRBV9 and TRBJ1-2, with 7 bases identical to TRBD1. The germline gives CDR1 SGDLS, CDR2 YYNGEE. This CDR3 has 15 residues. V shed 0 bases and J 0 bases; nucleotides not matched to a gene: 2. The CDR3 sequence is CASSVATGSNYGYTF. CDR3 sequence (DNA): TGTGCCAGCAGCGTAGCGACAGGGTCTAACTATGGCTACACCTTC.

The chain carries TRBV7-9 and TRBJ2-5; the D is unclear. The CDR3 sequence is 14 residues long. Germline loops: CDR1 SEHNR, CDR2 FQNEAQ (reference sequence). Deletions cut 1 base from V and 2 bases from J, with 8 bases between. The CDR3 region is CASSLGTAQETQYF. The CDR3 nucleotides are TGTGCCAGCAGCTTAGGCACAGCACAAGAGACCCAGTACTTC.

The chain links TRBV9 to TRBJ2-3, with 8 bases that match TRBD2. The CDR3 runs to 15 residues. After removal of 2 bases from V and 7 bases from J, the junction contained 9 bases not matched to a gene. Germline V gene lookup returns CDR1 SGDLS and CDR2 YYNGEE. The CDR3 protein is CASSVGGLEANTQYF. In DNA, the CDR3 is TGTGCCAGCAGCGTGGGGGGACTAGAAGCGAATACGCAGTATTTT.

DNA of the CDR3: TGTGCCAGCAGCCCGGGACAGCGTTCTGAAGCTTTCTTT. Protein: CASSPGQRSEAFF. This chain connects TRBV2 to TRBJ1-1; 7 nucleotides match TRBD1. There are 13 residues in the CDR3. Germline CDR1 reads SNHLY; CDR2 reads FYNNEI. V lost 6 bases to trimming and J lost 6 bases; unmatched junction nucleotides: 7.

J is TRBJ2-6 and V is TRBV5-6; 12 bases are shared with TRBD1. V shed 4 bases and J 4 bases; nucleotides not matched to a gene: 6. Germline lookup yields CDR1 SGHDT and CDR2 YYEEEE. The CDR3 runs to 17 residues. CDR3 bases: TGTGCCAGCAGCCCGGGACAGGGGGCACCCGGGGCCAACGTCCTGACTTTC. Its translation is CASSPGQGAPGANVLTF.

The V gene is TRBV2, the J gene TRBJ1-5, with 9 positions matching TRBD1. Per germline, CDR1 SNHLY and CDR2 FYNNEI. This CDR3 has 15 residues. V lost 5 bases to trimming and J lost 5 bases; unmatched junction nucleotides: 7. Here the CDR3 reads CASSPPGTGYQPQHF. CDR3 nucleotides: TGTGCCAGCAGTCCCCCCGGGACAGGGTATCAGCCCCAGCATTTT.

The V gene is TRBV19, the J gene TRBJ1-2; 8 nucleotides agree with TRBD1. V dropped 4 bases and J dropped 8; count of bases not matched to a gene: 9. Germline CDR1 is LNHDA and CDR2 is SQIVND (reference sequence). This CDR3 comprises 14 residues. The CDR3 DNA sequence: TGTGCCAGTAGTACGGTCCGACAGGGGCAGGGCTACACCTTC. Amino acids: CASSTVRQGQGYTF.

This chain links TRBV11-1 with TRBJ2-4, with TRBD1 as a possible D gene (5 bases). Trimming removed 8 bases from V and 7 bases from J, with 18 bases in between. CDR1 SGHAT and CDR2 FQDESV come from the germline V gene (reference sequence). The CDR3 contains 14 residues. CDR3 residues: CASSNGQGRNIQYF. The CDR3 region has the DNA TGTGCCAGCTCGAACGGGCAGGGTAGGAACATTCAGTACTTC.

J is TRBJ1-5 and V is TRBV18; 10 bases map to TRBD1. The trim removed 4 bases at V and 7 bases at J, leaving 4 bases unmatched. Germline V gene lookup returns CDR1 KGHSH and CDR2 LQKENI. This CDR3 region has 14 residues. CDR3 residues: CASSLLDRGQPQHF. The CDR3 region has the DNA TGTGCCAGCTCACTTCTGGACAGGGGGCAGCCCCAGCATTTT.

This sequence joins TRBV6-5 and TRBJ2-1; 7 bases line up with TRBD2. The length of the CDR3 is 15 residues. With 5 bases clipped from V and 2 bases from J, the junction kept 6 bases outside the gene matches. The V gene's germline CDR1 is MNHEY and CDR2 SVGAGI. The CDR3 coding sequence is TGTGCCAGCAGTCCAAGCGGGGTCGCCTACAATGAGCAGTTCTTC. As protein: CASSPSGVAYNEQFF.

The chain recombines TRBV6-6 with TRBJ2-3; 7 positions agree with TRBD1. J lost 8 bases, V lost 10 bases, and 15 bases had no gene match. This CDR3 comprises 14 residues. Germline loops: CDR1 MNHNY, CDR2 SVGAGI (reference sequence). Here the CDR3 reads CAIRSQGTQGTQYF. In nucleotides, the CDR3 is TGTGCCATCCGGTCACAGGGGACCCAGGGTACGCAGTATTTT.

The rearrangement links TRBV5-4 to TRBJ1-4, with D maybe TRBD1 (5 bases). The CDR3 totals 18 residues. Germline V gene sequence: CDR1 SGHNT, CDR2 YYREEE (reference sequence). V was cut by 3 bases and J by 0 bases, with 18 bases left in between. CDR3 residues: CASSSIPTEGATNEKLFF. The CDR3 bases are TGTGCCAGCAGCTCCATCCCGACAGAAGGTGCAACTAATGAAAAACTGTTTTTT.

The chain has TRBV18 and TRBJ2-7; 8 nucleotides align to TRBD2. Trimming removed 3 bases from V and 7 bases from J; junction bases left unmatched: 11. Germline V gene lookup returns CDR1 KGHSH and CDR2 LQKENI. There are 15 residues in the CDR3. The DNA for the CDR3 is TGTGCCAGCTCACCCGGCAAGCGGGGGCTTGAAGAGCAGTACTTC. This encodes CASSPGKRGLEEQYF.

J is TRBJ2-1 and V is TRBV9, with 7 bases identical to TRBD2. The CDR3 totals 16 residues. The J segment lost 9 bases and the V segment lost 0 bases, leaving 12 bases of the junction unmatched. Germline values: CDR1 SGDLS, CDR2 YYNGEE. The chain's CDR3 is CASSVATSVSGGEQFF. The CDR3 nucleotides read TGTGCCAGCAGCGTAGCTACTAGCGTAAGCGGCGGTGAGCAGTTCTTC.

The chain has TRBV7-3 and TRBJ2-1; TRBD2 matches at 12 bases. The germline gives CDR1 SGHTA, CDR2 FQGTGA. The CDR3 covers 15 residues. The trim removed 3 bases at V and 6 bases at J, leaving 3 bases unmatched. The CDR3 DNA reads as TGTGCCAGCAGCTTGTCTAGCGGGGGGGCCAATGAGCAGTTCTTC. Translating gives CASSLSSGGANEQFF.

The CDR3 loop is CASSSSGILYNEQFF. The DNA for the CDR3 is TGTGCCAGCAGTTCCTCCGGGATCTTATACAATGAGCAGTTCTTC. V is TRBV28 and J is TRBJ2-1; D is perhaps TRBD2 (5 bases). CDR1 is MDHEN and CDR2 is SYDVKM in the germline V gene. The CDR3 runs 15 residues. Deletions cut 4 bases from V and 4 bases from J, with 14 bases between.